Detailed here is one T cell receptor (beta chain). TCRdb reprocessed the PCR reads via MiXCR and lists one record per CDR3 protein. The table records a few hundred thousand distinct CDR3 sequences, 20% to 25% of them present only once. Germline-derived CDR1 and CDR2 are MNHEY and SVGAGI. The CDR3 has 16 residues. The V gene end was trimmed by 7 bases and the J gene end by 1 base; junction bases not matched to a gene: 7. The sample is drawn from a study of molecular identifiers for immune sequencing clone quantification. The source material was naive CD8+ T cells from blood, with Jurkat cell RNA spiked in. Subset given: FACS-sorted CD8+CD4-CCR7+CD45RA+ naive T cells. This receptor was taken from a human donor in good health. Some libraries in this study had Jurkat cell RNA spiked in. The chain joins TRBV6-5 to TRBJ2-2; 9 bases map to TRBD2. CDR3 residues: CASKLGLALNTGELFF. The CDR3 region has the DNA TGTGCCAGCAAGCTCGGACTAGCGCTGAACACCGGGGAGCTGTTTTTT.